The source of this TCR beta chain is a study of patients with pleural tuberculosis. One entry per CDR3 protein, called by TCRdb with MiXCR from the reads. The data hold 25,000 to 30,000 distinct CDR3 sequences, with more than 15% observed a single time. There are many counts of this clonotype. Germline V gene data show CDR1 as MNHNS and CDR2 as SASEGT. The V gene lost 5 bases and the J gene lost 1 base, with 20 bases spanning the gap. CDR3 length: 17 amino acids. The sequence derives from a human donor with pleural tuberculosis. The gene calls are TRBV6-1 and TRBJ1-1; D gene uncertain. The sequenced sample consisted of peripheral blood. CDR3 residues: CASSFGVVGSTNTEAFF. The CDR3 DNA reads as TGTGCCAGCAGTTTCGGGGTTGTGGGGTCGACGAACACTGAAGCTTTCTTT.